Each of the 21 T cell receptor beta chains below was sequenced from the same sample in a study of breast tumors, draining lymph nodes, adjacent tissues. TCRdb itself ran the multiplex PCR reads through MiXCR, one entry per CDR3 protein. The sample consists of approximately 100,000 distinct CDR3 sequences, 30% of them appearing once. Breast cancer patients provided tissue from their axillary draining lymph nodes. Material: axillary lymph node tissue. These receptors were obtained from a female donor with breast cancer. Some clones in this sample may be carry-over from other donors' samples.

Details on this clonotype: This may arise from a read error, as a much more abundant clone is one base away. The chain recombines TRBV7-9 with TRBJ2-6; tentatively, D is TRBD1 or TRBD2 (5 bases each). This CDR3 region has 18 residues. Germline CDR1 is SEHNR and CDR2 is FQNEAQ (reference sequence). The CDR3 reads CASSFRGRVFSGAHVLTF. CDR3 sequence (DNA): TGTGCCAGCAGCTTCCGGGGCAGGGTCTTCTCTGGGGCCCACGTCCTGACTTTC. Combining the CDR3 with reference TRBV7-9 and TRBJ2-6 gives the whole variable domain DTGVSQNPRHKITKRGQNVTFRCDPISEHNRLYWYRQTLGQGPEFLTYFQNEAQLEKSRLLSDRFSAERPKGSFSTLEIQRTEQGDSAMYLCASSFRGRVFSGAHVLTFGAGSRLTVL.

The chain employs TRBV19 and TRBJ2-3; 13 bases are a match to TRBD2. This CDR3 contains 16 residues. Germline lookup yields CDR1 LNHDA and CDR2 SQIVND (reference sequence). V gave up 2 bases and J gave up 7 bases; unmatched junction bases: 6. The CDR3 bases are TGTGCCAGTAGTATACGGGGACTAGCGGGGTCAAATACGCAGTATTTT. The encoded protein is CASSIRGLAGSNTQYF.

The DNA of the CDR3 is TGCAGTGCCAATAGCGGGAGTGGTGAGACCCAGTACTTC. Its protein is CSANSGSGETQYF. The chain joins TRBV20-1 to TRBJ2-5, with 9 bases lining up with TRBD2. Trimming removed 6 bases from V and 5 bases from J; junction bases left unmatched: 7. The V gene's germline CDR1 is DFQATT and CDR2 SNEGSKA (reference sequence). CDR3 size: 13 residues.

This clonotype has at least ten counts. The chain couples TRBV5-5 to TRBJ2-6; D is possibly TRBD1 or TRBD2 (5 bases each). Trimming stripped 1 base from V and 4 bases from J, with 15 bases between. The CDR3 totals 17 residues. CDR1 SGHKS and CDR2 YYEKEE come from the germline V gene (reference sequence). In DNA form, the CDR3 reads TGTGCCAGCAGCTTGCTCGGGGCCGTGTCCGGGGCCAACGTCCTGACTTTC. It yields the protein CASSLLGAVSGANVLTF.

V gene TRBV20-1 combines with J gene TRBJ2-1; possibly TRBD1 or TRBD2 for D (5 bases each). The CDR3 length is 14 residues. V was pared by 4 bases and J by 4 bases, with 14 bases between. CDR1 and CDR2 from the germline V gene are DFQATT and SNEGSKA (reference sequence). The CDR3 sequence: CSATQGADYNEQFF. The CDR3 DNA follows: TGCAGTGCTACCCAGGGAGCGGATTACAATGAGCAGTTCTTC.

As regards this clonotype: The junction departs from germline at one end; a sequencing error may be responsible. The rearrangement joins TRBV9 to TRBJ2-4, with TRBD1 matching 9 bases. The germline gives CDR1 SGDLS, CDR2 YYNGEE. The CDR3 is made up of 14 amino acids. CDR3 nucleotides: TGTGCCAGCAGCGCCCTGGACAGGGGAAACATTCAGTCCTTC. As protein: CASSALDRGNIQSF.

The V gene is TRBV9, the J gene TRBJ2-1; D is unresolved. This CDR3 is 18 amino acids long. V was shortened by 0 bases and J by 2 bases, with 18 bases between the two germline ends. Germline V lookup: CDR1 SGDLS, CDR2 YYNGEE. This CDR3 is CASSVARRPDHTYNEQFF. The CDR3 bases are TGTGCCAGCAGCGTAGCCCGCCGGCCGGACCACACCTACAATGAGCAGTTCTTC.

The rearrangement links TRBV7-2 to TRBJ2-3, with 10 bases aligning to TRBD1. The CDR3 totals 18 residues. Germline CDR1 reads SGHTA; CDR2 reads FQGNSA. V was clipped by 1 base and J by 4 bases; unmatched bases: 11. CDR3 nucleotides: TGTGCCAGCAGCTTAGAGAGGGACAGGGGATCGGGGGCAGATACGCAGTATTTT. It codes for CASSLERDRGSGADTQYF.

This clonotype was seen a handful of times. Just one base apart from a much larger clone, this may be a read error. CDR3: CASSSTSGTRNGELFF. As DNA, the CDR3 is TGTGCCAGCAGCTCTACTAGCGGGACTCGTAACGGGGAGCTGTTTTTT. The chain couples TRBV11-3 to TRBJ2-2; TRBD2 aligns across 10 bases. This CDR3 contains 16 residues. The ends lost 4 bases at V and 7 bases at J; junction bases unmatched: 9. Looked up from germline, CDR1 is SGHNT and CDR2 is YENEEA. Combining the CDR3 with reference TRBV11-3 and TRBJ2-2 gives the whole variable domain EAGVVQSPRYKIIEKKQPVAFWCNPISGHNTLYWYLQNLGQGPELLIRYENEEAVDDSQLPKDRFSAERLKGVDSTLKIQPAELGDSAVYLCASSSTSGTRNGELFFGEGSRLTVL.

Many counts were recorded for this clonotype. The chain is built from TRBV28 and TRBJ1-2; 9 nucleotides agree with TRBD1. V was pared by 6 bases and J by 5 bases, with 7 bases of the junction left unmatched. Looked up from germline, CDR1 is MDHEN and CDR2 is SYDVKM. The CDR3 covers 14 residues. The CDR3 loop reads CASSQGQGGYGYTF. The CDR3 DNA is TGTGCCAGCAGCCAGGGACAGGGTGGGTATGGCTACACCTTC.

This clonotype was observed at least ten times. This chain links TRBV5-5 with TRBJ1-5; D unclear. The CDR3 loop spans 13 amino acids. V was trimmed by 4 bases and J by 10 bases, leaving 15 bases between them. Germline lookup yields CDR1 SGHKS and CDR2 YYEKEE (reference sequence). In nucleotides, the CDR3 is TGTGCCAGCAGCAGTTCCTCAGGCGGCCCCCAGCATTTT. It yields the protein CASSSSSGGPQHF.

With respect to this clonotype: The conserved closing phenylalanine or tryptophan is absent in this CDR3, likely reflecting a read error. The DNA is left out, because the CDR3 cannot be placed on it with certainty; the CDR3 is given as TCRdb lists it. This chain connects TRBV6-1 to TRBJ1-2. The CDR3 is 8 residues long, ends included. Germline values: CDR1 MNHNS, CDR2 SASEGT. The CDR3: CASILAGV.

The chain employs TRBV24-1 and TRBJ2-5, with D hard to call. V shed 4 bases and J shed 1 base, with 12 bases lying between them. The germline V gene has CDR1 KGHDR and CDR2 SFDVKD. The CDR3 runs to 15 residues. This CDR3 reads CATSEKDRIQETQYF. CDR3 bases: TGTGCCACCAGTGAAAAGGACCGGATCCAAGAGACCCAGTACTTC.

This clonotype has more than one count but fewer than ten. Given a much more abundant clone one base away, this may be a read error. This chain uses TRBV12-5 with TRBJ2-3, with 7 positions matching TRBD1. V lost 3 bases to trimming and J lost 1 base; unmatched junction nucleotides: 7. The CDR3 runs to 16 residues. Germline V gene sequence: CDR1 LGHNT, CDR2 FRNRAP. The CDR3, as DNA: TGTGCTAGTGGTTTCGGACGACAGGGCCGCACAGATACGCAGTATTTT. It is translated as CASGFGRQGRTDTQYF.

This clonotype was seen a few times. The J gene is TRBJ1-1, the V gene TRBV19, with a weak D call TRBD1 (6 bases). The germline V and J ends were trimmed by 2 bases and 10 bases, with 17 bases remaining between them. This CDR3 spans 14 amino acids. Germline assignment: CDR1 LNHDA and CDR2 SQIVND (reference sequence). In DNA form, the CDR3 reads TGTGCCAGTAGTATACGGGACACTGTTCTTGGAGCTTTCTTT. Translation: CASSIRDTVLGAFF.

The table lists this clonotype with a count of one. The chain uses TRBV29-1 and TRBJ1-5; possibly TRBD1 for D (6 bases). Deletions cut 6 bases from V and 0 bases from J, with 9 bases between. Germline CDR1 reads SQVTM; CDR2 reads ANQGSEA. This CDR3 spans 13 amino acids. The CDR3 here is CSVEGDSNQPQHF. CDR3 in DNA: TGCAGCGTAGAGGGGGATAGCAATCAGCCCCAGCATTTT.

This clonotype was counted at least ten times. The chain recombines TRBV4-3 with TRBJ1-2; D is possibly TRBD1 (6 bases). CDR1 LGHNA and CDR2 YSLEER come from the germline V gene. V gave up 4 bases and J gave up 2 bases, with 14 bases separating them. The CDR3 has 15 residues. CDR3: CASSLASRGNYGYTF. The CDR3 DNA reads as TGCGCCAGCAGCCTGGCATCTAGGGGGAACTATGGCTACACCTTC.

This clonotype has at least ten counts. V gene TRBV7-9 combines with J gene TRBJ2-3; 11 bases are shared with TRBD2. This CDR3 region has 15 residues. Looked up from germline, CDR1 is SEHNR and CDR2 is FQNEAQ (reference sequence). V lost 5 bases, J lost 4 bases, and 5 bases stayed unmatched. The CDR3 sequence: CASSPVAGGPDTQYF. DNA for the CDR3: TGTGCCAGCAGCCCCGTAGCGGGAGGGCCAGATACGCAGTATTTT.

This clonotype has just a few counts. This chain uses TRBV11-3 with TRBJ2-3; 8 bases align to TRBD2. The CDR3 extends over 15 amino acids. V was clipped by 4 bases and J by 0 bases; unmatched bases: 3. In germline, CDR1 is SGHNT, CDR2 YENEEA. The CDR3: CASSSAGGSTDTQYF. CDR3 coding DNA: TGTGCCAGCAGCTCCGCGGGGGGCAGCACAGATACGCAGTATTTT.

On this clonotype itself: A much more abundant neighbour one base away suggests this may be a read error. The chain recombines TRBV6-1 with TRBJ1-3; D not resolved. The germline V gene encodes CDR1 MNHNS and CDR2 SASEGT. Trimming shortened V by 6 bases and J by 0 bases, and 6 bases separated the two germline ends. The length of the CDR3 is 13 residues. CDR3 nucleotides: TGTGCCAGCAGGGTGTACTCTGGAAACACCATATATTTT. Encoded protein: CASRVYSGNTIYF.

This clonotype was recorded a few times. The junction does not match germline at one end; this may be a read error. This chain connects TRBV6-5 to TRBJ2-3, with TRBD2 matching 12 bases. The CDR3 sequence is 16 residues long. Germline-derived CDR1 and CDR2 are MNHEY and SVGAGI. The CDR3 sequence: CASSYTSGGRTDAQYF. CDR3 DNA: TGTGCCAGCAGTTACACTAGCGGGGGGCGCACAGATGCGCAGTATTTT.